Each of the 26 T cell receptor beta chains below was sequenced from the same sample in a study of vaccination and CD4 T cells after COVID-19. The sample's treatment: approximately 11-day PBMC culture with coronavirus spike peptide pools or control peptides (ViraFEST assay). The Oncomine TCR Beta short-read assay generated sequence data from the DNA of cultured CD4+ T cells. TCRdb itself ran the PCR reads through MiXCR, one entry per CDR3 protein. The profile shows about 14,000 distinct CDR3 sequences, around a third of them singletons. Their antigens remain unidentified. The material sequenced was CD4+ T cells from blood, cultured in vitro, taken after SARS-CoV-2 vaccination. These receptors originate from a human donor who had recovered from COVID-19.

In its sample, this clonotype was seen a few times. The chain carries TRBV4-1 and TRBJ1-5, with D unresolved. Trimming cost V 4 bases and J 1 base, with 14 bases left between them. This CDR3 has 16 amino acids. Germline CDR1 MGHRA, CDR2 YSYEKL. CDR3 in DNA: TGCGCCAGCAGCCCAGGCAGTAGGTCGAGCAATCAGCCCCAGCATTTT. Its translation: CASSPGSRSSNQPQHF.

The chain is built from TRBV6-1 and TRBJ1-1; no definite D call. CDR1 and CDR2 from the germline V gene are MNHNS and SASEGT. The V and J ends lost 7 bases and 0 bases respectively, with 12 bases between them. This CDR3 has 14 residues. The DNA for the CDR3 is TGTGCCAGCATAGGGCTTCAAATGAACACTGAAGCTTTCTTT. Its translation: CASIGLQMNTEAFF.

This clonotype showed up just a few times. The chain joins TRBV5-4 to TRBJ1-6; D perhaps matches TRBD1 (6 bases). There are 15 residues in the CDR3. Trimming cost V 4 bases and J 2 bases, with 10 bases left between them. Germline V lookup: CDR1 SGHNT, CDR2 YYREEE (reference sequence). CDR3: CASSPTGTYNSPLHF. CDR3 in DNA: TGTGCCAGCAGCCCGACAGGAACCTATAATTCACCCCTCCACTTT. The entire variable domain, with the rest obtained from reference TRBV5-4 and TRBJ1-6, is as follows: ETGVTQSPTHLIKTRGQQVTLRCSSQSGHNTVSWYQQALGQGPQFIFQYYREEENGRGNFPPRFSGLQFPNYSSELNVNALELDDSALYLCASSPTGTYNSPLHFGNGTRLTVT.

This chain links TRBV18 with TRBJ1-5; D perhaps matches TRBD1 (5 bases). V dropped 5 bases and J dropped 2 bases, with 10 bases sitting between them. Germline CDR1 and CDR2: KGHSH and LQKENI. CDR3 length equals 14 residues. DNA for the CDR3: TGTGCCAGCTCAGGGGACGGCCGCAATCAGCCCCAGCATTTT. Protein: CASSGDGRNQPQHF.

The rearrangement uses TRBV2 and TRBJ1-2; a possible D gene is TRBD1 (5 bases). The CDR3 totals 13 residues. Trimming left V 3 bases short and J 3 bases short, with 8 bases between. CDR1 SNHLY and CDR2 FYNNEI come from the germline V gene. CDR3 loop: CASSEGRDYGYTF. The CDR3 nucleotides are TGTGCCAGCAGTGAGGGCAGGGACTATGGCTACACCTTC.

The chain uses TRBV18 and TRBJ2-5; no definite D call. In germline, CDR1 is KGHSH, CDR2 LQKENI. Trimming took 6 bases from V and 5 from J, leaving 13 bases between them. The CDR3 covers 13 residues. Here the CDR3 DNA reads TGTGCCAGCTCGACCCCACTGCGGGAGACCCAGTACTTC. Its translation: CASSTPLRETQYF.

This clonotype was seen a handful of times. The chain recombines TRBV18 with TRBJ1-5; no reliable D call. The CDR3 runs to 18 residues. Germline CDR1 is KGHSH and CDR2 is LQKENI. Trimming took 0 bases from V and 2 from J, leaving 17 bases between them. The chain's CDR3 is CASSPPSSGMGGNQPQHF. The CDR3 DNA sequence: TGTGCCAGCTCACCACCGTCCTCGGGAATGGGCGGCAATCAGCCCCAGCATTTT.

The rearrangement uses TRBV2 and TRBJ2-6; D tentatively reads TRBD1 or TRBD2 (5 bases each). V gave up 5 bases and J gave up 0 bases, with 14 bases separating them. The germline gives CDR1 SNHLY, CDR2 FYNNEI. This CDR3 region has 17 residues. CDR3 amino acids: CASSLGTRSSGANVLTF. The CDR3 coding sequence is TGTGCCAGCAGTCTCGGGACCAGAAGCTCTGGGGCCAACGTCCTGACTTTC.

This clonotype came up a few times. The chain employs TRBV5-4 and TRBJ2-5, with unresolved D. This CDR3 comprises 14 residues. Trimming cost V 0 bases and J 5 bases, with 11 bases left between them. Germline V gene data show CDR1 as SGHNT and CDR2 as YYREEE (reference sequence). The CDR3 protein is CASSLGPHTETQYF. DNA of the CDR3: TGTGCCAGCAGCTTGGGACCCCACACCGAGACCCAGTACTTC.

The chain carries TRBV28 and TRBJ1-4, with 9 bases that match TRBD1. The V gene's germline CDR1 is MDHEN and CDR2 SYDVKM. This CDR3 spans 14 amino acids. With V trimmed by 6 bases and J by 6 bases, 5 bases remained unmatched. Here the CDR3 reads CASRRTGVYEKLFF. The CDR3 region has the DNA TGTGCCAGCAGAAGGACAGGGGTATATGAAAAACTGTTTTTT.

The chain uses TRBV25-1 and TRBJ2-6; D tentatively fits TRBD1 or TRBD2 (7 bases each). The CDR3 covers 18 residues. Germline lookup yields CDR1 MGHDK and CDR2 SYGVNS. V lost 5 bases and J 4 bases, leaving 21 bases between the germline ends. CDR3 residues: CASSLGDSRGAGANVLTF. CDR3 coding DNA: TGTGCCAGCAGTCTCGGGGACAGCCGGGGGGCCGGGGCCAACGTCCTGACTTTC.

This rearrangement joins TRBV6-1 to TRBJ1-5; the D is unclear. The CDR3 has 15 residues. Per the germline V gene, CDR1 is MNHNS and CDR2 is SASEGT. The V end lost 3 bases, the J end lost 5 bases, and 14 bases lay between the germline ends. The CDR3 reads CASSEEGSIHQPQHF. CDR3 sequence (DNA): TGTGCCAGCAGTGAGGAAGGTTCCATTCATCAGCCCCAGCATTTT.

The chain has TRBV19 and TRBJ1-3, with D unresolved. CDR1 is LNHDA, CDR2 SQIVND, per germline (reference sequence). Trimming cost V 6 bases and J 0 bases, with 9 bases left between them. The CDR3 has 14 residues. In DNA form, the CDR3 reads TGTGCCAGTAGCGAGTTATTCTCTGGAAACACCATATATTTT. This codes for CASSELFSGNTIYF.

The gene calls are TRBV28 and TRBJ1-1; TRBD1 matches 10 bases. V lost 8 bases and J lost 6; bases outside the gene matches: 9. CDR1 and CDR2 from the germline V gene are MDHEN and SYDVKM. This CDR3 has 14 residues. CDR3 nucleotides: TGTGCCAGCGGACAGGGGGTAGCGATGGCTGAAGCTTTCTTT. Translating it yields CASGQGVAMAEAFF.

The chain combines TRBV20-1 with TRBJ1-2; perhaps TRBD1 as D (6 bases). Germline lookup yields CDR1 DFQATT and CDR2 SNEGSKA (reference sequence). The V and J ends lost 6 bases and 5 bases respectively, with 16 bases between them. This CDR3 comprises 13 residues. The CDR3 is CSATVRGTYGYTF. The CDR3 region has the DNA TGCAGTGCAACGGTTCGGGGGACATATGGCTACACCTTC.

The chain couples TRBV24-1 to TRBJ2-7; TRBD1 is a possible D gene (6 bases). The length of the CDR3 is 13 residues. CDR1 KGHDR and CDR2 SFDVKD come from the germline V gene. The V end was cut by 4 bases, the J end by 3 bases, with 9 bases between. CDR3 DNA: TGTGCCACCAGTGAGGGACACCACTACGAGCAGTACTTC. Translated, it gives CATSEGHHYEQYF.

This sequence joins TRBV7-3 and TRBJ2-3, with D unclear. This CDR3 is built from 12 residues. Germline CDR1 reads SGHTA; CDR2 reads FQGTGA. The V gene lost 5 bases and the J gene lost 6 bases, with 9 bases spanning the gap. CDR3 region: CASSLSGDTQYF. In DNA, the CDR3 is TGTGCCAGCAGCCTCTCCGGGGATACGCAGTATTTT.

V usage is TRBV6-2 or TRBV6-3 and J usage is TRBJ1-1, with unresolved D. CDR1 MNHEY and CDR2 SVGEGT come from the germline V gene. CDR3 length: 14 amino acids. V was pared by 5 bases and J by 4 bases, with 14 bases between. CDR3 bases: TGTGCCAGCAGTCGGGGTCCGAGAGGCACTGAAGCTTTCTTT. Amino acids: CASSRGPRGTEAFF.

This clonotype was seen a few times. At one boundary the junction diverges from the germline segment, which might be a read error. The V gene is TRBV6-1, the J gene TRBJ2-6; 7 positions agree with TRBD1. Germline-derived CDR1 and CDR2 are MNHNS and SASEGT. The CDR3 covers 15 residues. For the CDR3, the DNA is TGTGCCAGCAGGGACAGGACCTCTGGGGCCGACGTCCTGACTTTC. Translating gives CASRDRTSGADVLTF.

This CDR3 reads CSARDALWGTEAFF. The CDR3 nucleotides read TGCAGTGCTAGAGACGCTCTTTGGGGCACTGAAGCTTTCTTT. The chain has TRBV20-1 and TRBJ1-1, with D hard to call. The length of the CDR3 is 14 residues. Germline CDR1 DFQATT, CDR2 SNEGSKA (reference sequence). Trimming cost V 0 bases and J 4 bases, with 12 bases left between them.

This clonotype has just a few counts. The V gene is TRBV7-9, the J gene TRBJ2-1; weak D call: TRBD1 (6 bases). The CDR3 runs 15 residues. CDR1 SEHNR and CDR2 FQNEAQ come from the germline V gene (reference sequence). V was clipped by 5 bases and J by 5 bases, with 16 bases between them. The CDR3 sequence is CASSLRTDSNNEQFF. Written as DNA, the CDR3 is TGTGCCAGCAGCCTAAGGACGGACAGCAACAATGAGCAGTTCTTC.

The V gene is TRBV21-1, the J gene TRBJ2-7. TRBV21-1 is tagged as a pseudogene. The CDR3 extends over 12 amino acids. In DNA, the CDR3 is TGTGCCAGCAAGGCTTTTCCCTACGAGCAGTACTTC. This encodes CASKAFPYEQYF.

There are a few counts of this clonotype. The rearrangement uses TRBV6-2 or TRBV6-3 and TRBJ2-7, with TRBD2 matching over 8 bases. After removal of 7 bases from V and 2 bases from J, the junction contained 10 bases not matched to a gene. Germline assignment: CDR1 MNHEY and CDR2 SVGEGT. The CDR3 length is 15 residues. Here the CDR3 DNA reads TGTGCCAGCACCCCCGGGACTAGATCCCCCTACGAGCAGTACTTC. Amino acid sequence: CASTPGTRSPYEQYF.

The gene calls are TRBV20-1 and TRBJ2-3, with 7 bases identical to TRBD2. Per the germline V gene, CDR1 is DFQATT and CDR2 is SNEGSKA (reference sequence). This CDR3 comprises 15 residues. V lost 3 bases to trimming and J lost 0 bases; unmatched junction nucleotides: 6. In DNA, the CDR3 is TGCAGTGCTAGTTATACGGGAGGAAGCACAGATACGCAGTATTTT. As protein: CSASYTGGSTDTQYF.

This clonotype was recorded a few times. The chain recombines TRBV6-1 with TRBJ2-3; a possible D gene is TRBD2 (6 bases). This CDR3 has 17 residues. V was cut by 6 bases and J by 4 bases, with 23 bases left in between. The germline CDR1 and CDR2 sequences are MNHNS and SASEGT. The DNA of the CDR3 is TGTGCCAGCAGGCAACATGTCGGGGAGGTCGGGTCAGATACGCAGTATTTT. This encodes CASRQHVGEVGSDTQYF.

The chain employs TRBV28 and TRBJ2-1, with TRBD1 matching over 8 bases. Germline V CDR1 and CDR2: MDHEN, SYDVKM. With 7 bases clipped from V and 4 bases from J, the junction kept 9 bases outside the gene matches. The CDR3 is 15 amino acids. The CDR3 bases are TGTGCCAGCAACACTCAGGGGGCGGGATACAATGAGCAGTTCTTC. Amino acid sequence: CASNTQGAGYNEQFF.